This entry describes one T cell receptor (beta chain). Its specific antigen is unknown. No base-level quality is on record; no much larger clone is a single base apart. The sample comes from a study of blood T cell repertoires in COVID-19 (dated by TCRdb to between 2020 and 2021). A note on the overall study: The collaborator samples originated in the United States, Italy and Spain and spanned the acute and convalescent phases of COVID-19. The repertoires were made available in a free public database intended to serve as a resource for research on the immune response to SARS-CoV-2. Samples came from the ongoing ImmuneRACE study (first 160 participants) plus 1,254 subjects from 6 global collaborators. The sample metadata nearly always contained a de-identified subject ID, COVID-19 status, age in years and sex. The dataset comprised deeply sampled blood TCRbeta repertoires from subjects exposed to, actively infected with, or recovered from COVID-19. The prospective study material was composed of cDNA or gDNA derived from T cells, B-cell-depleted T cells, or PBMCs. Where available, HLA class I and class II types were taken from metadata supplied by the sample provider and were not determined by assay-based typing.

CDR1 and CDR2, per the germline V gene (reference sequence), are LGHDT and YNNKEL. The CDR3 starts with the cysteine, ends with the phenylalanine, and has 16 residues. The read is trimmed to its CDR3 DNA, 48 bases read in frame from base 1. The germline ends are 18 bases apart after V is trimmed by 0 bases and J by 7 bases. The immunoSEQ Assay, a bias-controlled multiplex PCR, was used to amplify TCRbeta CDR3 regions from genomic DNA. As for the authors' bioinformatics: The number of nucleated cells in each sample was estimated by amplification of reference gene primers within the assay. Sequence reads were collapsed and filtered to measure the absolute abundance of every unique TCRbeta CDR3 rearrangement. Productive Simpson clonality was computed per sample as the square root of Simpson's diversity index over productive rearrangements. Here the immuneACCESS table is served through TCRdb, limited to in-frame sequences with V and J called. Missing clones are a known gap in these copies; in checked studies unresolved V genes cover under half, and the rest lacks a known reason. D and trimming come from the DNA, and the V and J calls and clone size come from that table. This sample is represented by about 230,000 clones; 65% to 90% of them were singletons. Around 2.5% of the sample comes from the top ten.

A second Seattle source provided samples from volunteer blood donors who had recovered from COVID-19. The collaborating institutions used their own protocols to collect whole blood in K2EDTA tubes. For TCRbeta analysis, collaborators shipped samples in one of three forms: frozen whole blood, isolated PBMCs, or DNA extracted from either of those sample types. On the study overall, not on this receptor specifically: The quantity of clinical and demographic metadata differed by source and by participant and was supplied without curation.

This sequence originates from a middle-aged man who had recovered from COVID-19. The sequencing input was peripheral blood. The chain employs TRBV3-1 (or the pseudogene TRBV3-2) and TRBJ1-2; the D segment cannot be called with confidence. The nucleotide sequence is TGTGCCAGCAGCCAAGATCTACTGGCGGAGGTCGGTGGCTACACCTTC. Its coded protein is CASSQDLLAEVGGYTF.